The source of this T cell receptor (beta chain) is a study of neurological immune-mediated disorders (dated by TCRdb to 2018 to 2020). In the study overall: Peripheral blood TCR-beta repertoires from patients with HTLV-I-associated myelopathy (HAM/TSP), patients with multiple sclerosis, and healthy controls were compared in the study using UMI-based sequencing. Longitudinal samples, technical triplicates and paired sorted CD4+ and CD8+ T-cell subsets, alongside PBMC samples, were included among the roughly 96 TCR-beta libraries. Of the 70 or so subjects in the cohort, some 14 were HAM/TSP patients, about 34 were multiple sclerosis patients, and about 20 were healthy controls.

This clonotype was observed at least ten times. No antigen is known for it. No clone much larger than this one lies a single base away; base qualities are absent. cDNA synthesis used template-switch 5'RACE with a primer carrying a 10-nucleotide random unique molecular identifier tagging each TCR transcript. Over 160 million TCR-beta sequences, covering 15-18 subjects, were produced in each sequencing run. Total RNA was extracted with the RNeasy kit. Using the KAPA Real-time Library Amplification kit, TCR-beta VDJ regions were amplified with primers for the TCR constant region and the 5'RACE anchor. A first PCR added sample indexes and Illumina adaptors, after which a second PCR increased the library yield. After Ampure bead purification, the TCR product of roughly 650 bp was size-selected on a 2% E-gel SizeSelection system. Library quality was checked on a Bioanalyzer, concentration was measured with Qubit, and libraries were quantified with the Kapa Library Quantification kit before pooling. Libraries were sequenced paired-end 2 x 150 bp on an Illumina HiSeq 2500. To increase sequence diversity, roughly 24-30% phiX was spiked into each library pool. In the source study's methods: Quality-filtered reads were processed with the UMI-based MiGEC pipeline, and over 75% of raw TCR sequences were removed by the MiGEC pipeline during error correction. IMGT germline references were used for aligning VDJ genes, and each clonotype was defined as a unique CDR3 amino acid sequence together with its V-J genes. Clonal expansion, Shannon diversity and CDR3 relatedness were evaluated with VDJtools (CalcPairwiseDistances, ClusterSamples), while phylogenetic trees were built in CLCbio workbench. A clone was classed as expanded if it had 8 or more unique UMIs, a cutoff based on coefficient-of-variation modelling across technical triplicates. TCRdb reprocessed the public reads (quality trimming at Q25 with fastp, clone calling with MiXCR) and kept in-frame beta chains. CDR3 protein sequences are deduplicated, and each keeps its most common genes and DNA. The V and J calls reflect TCRdb's pipeline rather than the authors' work. This sample lists under 60,000 distinct CDR3 sequences; 10% were detected once. 21% of the sample lies in the top ten.

From its cysteine to its phenylalanine, the CDR3 spans 13 amino acids. The entry retains the CDR3 DNA only, 39 bases that are in frame from base 1. Cut back by 7 bases and 3 bases, the V and J ends lie 10 bases apart. Looking up the germline V gene yields CDR1 MDHEN and CDR2 SYDVKM. Unsorted PBMC libraries were generated from 2 million PBMCs stored in RNAlater at -80 °C until RNA extraction. Peripheral blood was subjected to Ficoll-Hypaque density gradient centrifugation to isolate PBMCs, which were then cryopreserved in liquid nitrogen. The paper as a whole reports these results and caveats: The highest TCR clonal expansion was observed in HAM/TSP patients, whereas the lowest was observed in MS patients, even when compared with healthy controls. Expanded clones from different subjects shared no identical CDR3 amino acid sequences, which suggests that TCR-beta repertoires were private in all groups.

Input material: PBMCs. The sequence was collected from a woman between 40 and 55 years old with HTLV-1-associated myelopathy (HAM/TSP). The chain is assembled from TRBV28 and TRBJ1-3; no D gene is confidently identified. The sequence in DNA is TGTGCCAGCAACACAGATTATGGAAACACCATATATTTT. This sequence encodes CASNTDYGNTIYF.